These T cell receptor beta chains were read from a single sample in a study of early stage breast cancer tumors. Some clones are missing from TCRdb's copy, which holds only in-frame ones; the method was immunoSEQ multiplex PCR. The sample has under 30,000 clones, around 70% seen once. The sequencing sample was made of blood. These receptors were collected from a person aged 45 to 59 with breast cancer. CDR3s include the opening cysteine and the closing phenylalanine or tryptophan. A D gene is named only where the DNA matches it firmly. Clone size is shown for a subset of rows, as once, few, many or a class of expanded clone.

length	D	J	V	size	CDR3	DNA
11	-	TRBJ1-1	TRBV6-5	-	CASRTRYEAFF	TGTGCCAGCAGGACCCGGTATGAAGCTTTCTTT
15	-	TRBJ2-6	TRBV19	-	CASSIERPGANVLTF	TGTGCCAGTAGTATTGAGCGACCTGGGGCCAACGTCCTGACTTTC
15	TRBD2	TRBJ2-1	TRBV28	-	CASSNLAGAGNEQFF	TGTGCCAGCAGTAATTTAGCGGGAGCAGGCAATGAGCAGTTCTTC
13	TRBD2	TRBJ2-1	TRBV7-9	few	CASGTSGRDEQFF	TGTGCCAGCGGAACTAGCGGGAGGGATGAGCAGTTCTTC
15	TRBD1	TRBJ1-2	TRBV19	-	CASSISTGGYYGYTF	TGTGCCAGTAGTATATCGACAGGGGGCTACTATGGCTACACCTTC
14	-	TRBJ1-1	TRBV7-2	once	CASSLDPGRTEAFF	TGTGCCAGCAGCTTAGACCCCGGAAGAACTGAAGCTTTCTTT
14	-	TRBJ2-2	TRBV9	-	CASSGGEYTGELFF	TGTGCCAGCAGCGGAGGGGAGTACACCGGGGAGCTGTTTTTT
14	TRBD2	TRBJ2-1	TRBV30	-	CAWNLVAGGDEQFF	TGTGCCTGGAACCTCGTCGCGGGAGGTGATGAGCAGTTCTTC
12	TRBD1	TRBJ1-1	TRBV2	-	CASSRGTVEAFF	TGTGCCAGCAGTCGAGGGACAGTCGAAGCTTTCTTT
15	TRBD1	TRBJ1-2	TRBV4-3	-	CASSPGTGLNYGYTF	TGCGCCAGCAGCCCCGGGACAGGCCTTAACTATGGCTACACCTTC
15	TRBD2	TRBJ2-5	TRBV29-1	-	CSVEGGTSVQETQYF	TGCAGCGTTGAAGGAGGGACTAGCGTGCAAGAGACCCAGTACTTC
15	-	TRBJ1-3	TRBV7-9	-	CASSFSDSPGNTIYF	TGTGCCAGCAGCTTTTCGGACAGCCCTGGAAACACCATATATTTT
14	-	TRBJ1-3	TRBV6-1	-	CASKGHYSGNTIYF	TGTGCCAGCAAGGGACACTACTCTGGAAACACCATATATTTT